This T cell receptor beta chain was found in a study of vaccination and CD4 T cells after COVID-19. Remarks on this clonotype: Antigen unknown.

General observations from the study: In median terms, SARS-CoV-2-reactive clonotypes went from about 20 to 38, a nonsignificant rise. Spike mono-reactivity held for 304 of 307 vaccine-specific clones in convalescent patients.

Sequenced with the Oncomine TCR Beta short-read assay was DNA taken from cultured CD4+ T cells. After culture, CD4+ T cells served as the source for genomic DNA extraction. A single record per CDR3 protein comes from TCRdb applying MiXCR to the PCR reads. The repertoire has some 9,000 distinct CDR3 sequences, under 30% of them found once; the top ten carry about 23%. Treatment denoted: roughly 11-day PBMC culture with coronavirus spike peptide pools or control peptides (ViraFEST assay). Harvesting of the unexposed donor's CD4+ T cells predated the COVID-19 pandemic (2011-2018). The CDR3 extends over 15 amino acids. From germline, CDR1 is SGHAT and CDR2 FQNNGV. Trimming cost V 5 bases and J 6 bases, with 18 bases left between them.

Input material: CD4+ T cells from blood, cultured in vitro. The TCR sequence derives from a human donor in good health. The V call is TRBV11-2, the J call TRBJ2-3; D might be TRBD2 (6 bases). The CDR3 region is CASSRTGGPADTQYF. As DNA, the CDR3 is TGTGCCAGCAGCCGAACCGGAGGGCCGGCCGATACGCAGTATTTT.